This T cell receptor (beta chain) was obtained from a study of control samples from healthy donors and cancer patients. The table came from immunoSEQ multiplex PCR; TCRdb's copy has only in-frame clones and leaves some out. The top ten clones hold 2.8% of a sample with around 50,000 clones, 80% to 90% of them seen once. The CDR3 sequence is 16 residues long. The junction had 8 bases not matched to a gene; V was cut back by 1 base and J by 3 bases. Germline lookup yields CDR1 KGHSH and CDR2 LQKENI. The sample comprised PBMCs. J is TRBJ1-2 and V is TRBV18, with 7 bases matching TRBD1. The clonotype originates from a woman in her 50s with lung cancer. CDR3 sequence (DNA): TGTGCCAGCTCACCACGTGAGGGGGCGCGGGACTATGGCTACACCTTC. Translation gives CASSPREGARDYGYTF.